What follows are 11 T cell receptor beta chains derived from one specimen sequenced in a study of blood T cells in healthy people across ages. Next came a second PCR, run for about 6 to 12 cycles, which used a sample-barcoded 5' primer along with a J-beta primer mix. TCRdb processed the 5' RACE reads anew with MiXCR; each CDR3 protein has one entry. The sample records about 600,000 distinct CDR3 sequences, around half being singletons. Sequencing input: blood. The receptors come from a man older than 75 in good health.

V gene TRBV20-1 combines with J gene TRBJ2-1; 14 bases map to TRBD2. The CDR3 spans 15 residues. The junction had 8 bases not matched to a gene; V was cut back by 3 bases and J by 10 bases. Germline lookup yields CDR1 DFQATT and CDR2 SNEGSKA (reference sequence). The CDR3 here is CSARGGLAGVYEQFF. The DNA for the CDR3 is TGCAGTGCTAGGGGGGGACTAGCGGGAGTGTACGAGCAGTTCTTC.

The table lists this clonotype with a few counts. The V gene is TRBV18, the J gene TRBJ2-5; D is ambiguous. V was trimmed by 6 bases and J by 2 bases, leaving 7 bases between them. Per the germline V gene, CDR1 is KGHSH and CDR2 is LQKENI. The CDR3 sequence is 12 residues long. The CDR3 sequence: CASSPGQETQYF. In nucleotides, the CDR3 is TGTGCCAGCTCGCCCGGGCAAGAGACCCAGTACTTC.

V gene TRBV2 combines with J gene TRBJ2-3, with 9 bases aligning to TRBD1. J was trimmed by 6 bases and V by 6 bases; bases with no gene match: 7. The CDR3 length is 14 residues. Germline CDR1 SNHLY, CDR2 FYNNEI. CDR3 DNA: TGTGCCAGCAGGGGAACAGGGGGCGGCGATACGCAGTATTTT. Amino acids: CASRGTGGGDTQYF.

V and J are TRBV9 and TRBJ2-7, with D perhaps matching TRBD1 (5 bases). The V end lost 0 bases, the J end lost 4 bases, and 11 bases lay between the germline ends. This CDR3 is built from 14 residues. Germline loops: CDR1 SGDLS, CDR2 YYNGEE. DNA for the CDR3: TGTGCCAGCAGCGTAGAGACAGACGGGTACGAGCAGTACTTC. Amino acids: CASSVETDGYEQYF.

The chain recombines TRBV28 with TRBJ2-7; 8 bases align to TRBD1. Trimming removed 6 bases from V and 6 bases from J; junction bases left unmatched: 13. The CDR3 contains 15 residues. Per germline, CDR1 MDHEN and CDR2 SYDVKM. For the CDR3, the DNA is TGTGCCAGCAGCCTACCTGGGACAGGCTCGTCCGAGCAGTACTTC. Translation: CASSLPGTGSSEQYF.

CDR3 bases: TGCAGCGTTGAGCTGGGGGAAAAACTGTTTTTT. This encodes CSVELGEKLFF. The V call is TRBV29-1, the J call TRBJ1-4; unclear D gene. The CDR3 spans 11 residues. Germline V CDR1 and CDR2: SQVTM, ANQGSEA. The germline V and J ends were trimmed by 3 bases and 8 bases, with 7 bases remaining between them.

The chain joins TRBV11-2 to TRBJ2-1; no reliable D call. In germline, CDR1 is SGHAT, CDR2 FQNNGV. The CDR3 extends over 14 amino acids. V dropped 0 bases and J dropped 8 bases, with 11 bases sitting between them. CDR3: CASSLDRLGHEQFF. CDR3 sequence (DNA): TGTGCCAGCAGCTTAGACCGGCTTGGGCATGAGCAGTTCTTC.

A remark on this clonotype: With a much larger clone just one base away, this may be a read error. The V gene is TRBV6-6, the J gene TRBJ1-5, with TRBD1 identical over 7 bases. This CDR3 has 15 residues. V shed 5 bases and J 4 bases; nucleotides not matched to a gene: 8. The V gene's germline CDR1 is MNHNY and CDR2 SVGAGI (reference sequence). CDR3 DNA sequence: TGTGCCAGCAGTGTTCGGGCAGGGGGGAATCAGCCCCAGCATTTT. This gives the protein CASSVRAGGNQPQHF.

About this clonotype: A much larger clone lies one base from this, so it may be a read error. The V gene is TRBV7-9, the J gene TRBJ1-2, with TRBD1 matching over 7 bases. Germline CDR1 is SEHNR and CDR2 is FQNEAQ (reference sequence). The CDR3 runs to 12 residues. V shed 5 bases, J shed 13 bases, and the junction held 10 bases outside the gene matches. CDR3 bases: TGTGCCAGCAGCCCGGGGGACAGACCGTGCACCTTC. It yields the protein CASSPGDRPCTF.

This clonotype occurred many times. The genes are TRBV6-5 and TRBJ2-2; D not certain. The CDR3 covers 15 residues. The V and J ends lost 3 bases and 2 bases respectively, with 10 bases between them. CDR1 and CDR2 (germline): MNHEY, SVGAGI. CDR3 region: CASSYGPSNTGELFF. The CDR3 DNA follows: TGTGCCAGCAGTTATGGGCCGAGTAACACCGGGGAGCTGTTTTTT.

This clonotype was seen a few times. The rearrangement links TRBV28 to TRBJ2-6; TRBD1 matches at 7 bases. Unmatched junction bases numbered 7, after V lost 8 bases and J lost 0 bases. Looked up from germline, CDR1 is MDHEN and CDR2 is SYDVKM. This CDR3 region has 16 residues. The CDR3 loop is CASRDSPNSGANVLTF. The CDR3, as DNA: TGTGCCAGCCGGGACAGCCCGAACTCTGGGGCCAACGTCCTGACTTTC.